Listed here are 25 T cell receptor beta chains from one sample, sequenced in a study of brain T cells in children with intractable seizures. Profiling relied on immunoSEQ multiplex PCR, and the TCRdb table lists in-frame clones only, not all of them. This table holds some 80,000 clones, approximately 90% found once. The sample in question was peripheral blood, obtained at surgery. The receptors come from a girl aged 2 to 9 with Rasmussen encephalitis and intractable seizures.

This clone occurred once. The rearrangement joins TRBV7-9 to TRBJ1-5; D gene uncertain. This CDR3 is 15 amino acids long. V lost 3 bases and J lost 0, with 9 bases in between. Germline V gene sequence: CDR1 SEHNR, CDR2 FQNEAQ (reference sequence). The chain's CDR3 is CASSLGQYSNQPQHF. The CDR3 DNA is TGTGCCAGCAGCTTGGGCCAGTATAGCAATCAGCCCCAGCATTTT. Full variable domain (rest looked up from reference TRBV7-9 and TRBJ1-5): DTGVSQNPRHKITKRGQNVTFRCDPISEHNRLYWYRQTLGQGPEFLTYFQNEAQLEKSRLLSDRFSAERPKGSFSTLEIQRTEQGDSAMYLCASSLGQYSNQPQHFGDGTRLSIL.

V is TRBV7-9 and J is TRBJ2-5, with 9 bases lining up with TRBD1. This CDR3 has 15 residues. V lost 1 base to trimming and J lost 5 bases; unmatched junction nucleotides: 5. The germline V gene encodes CDR1 SEHNR and CDR2 FQNEAQ (reference sequence). CDR3 region: CASSLGGTGKETQYF. For the CDR3, the DNA is TGTGCCAGCAGCTTAGGGGGGACAGGGAAGGAGACCCAGTACTTC. The full variable domain, with the rest looked up from reference TRBV7-9 and TRBJ2-5, is DTGVSQNPRHKITKRGQNVTFRCDPISEHNRLYWYRQTLGQGPEFLTYFQNEAQLEKSRLLSDRFSAERPKGSFSTLEIQRTEQGDSAMYLCASSLGGTGKETQYFGPGTRLLVL.

The genes are TRBV30 and TRBJ1-1; TRBD1 is a possible D gene (6 bases). CDR1 and CDR2 from the germline V gene are GTSNPN and SVGIG (reference sequence). V was cut by 0 bases and J by 4 bases, with 12 bases left in between. This CDR3 contains 14 residues. CDR3 DNA: TGTGCCTGGAGTGTTTACAGGGCGGGCACTGAAGCTTTCTTT. This encodes CAWSVYRAGTEAFF.

The rearrangement uses TRBV6-5 and TRBJ1-2, with a tentative D call TRBD1 (6 bases). Between the trimmed V and J ends, which lost 3 bases and 6 bases, there was a span of 17 bases. The V gene's germline CDR1 is MNHEY and CDR2 SVGAGI. This CDR3 has 15 amino acids. CDR3 sequence: CASSYGSRGKDGYTF. In DNA, the CDR3 is TGTGCCAGCAGTTATGGGTCCAGGGGAAAGGATGGCTACACCTTC.

The chain combines TRBV7-9 with TRBJ2-2, with D hard to call. The CDR3 spans 12 residues. CDR1 is SEHNR, CDR2 FQNEAQ, per germline (reference sequence). Trimming left V 7 bases short and J 7 bases short, with 10 bases between. The CDR3 reads CASTGSDGELFF. CDR3 in DNA: TGTGCCAGCACCGGAAGTGACGGGGAGCTGTTTTTT.

The chain joins TRBV5-4 to TRBJ1-2, with 8 bases fitting TRBD1. Germline V lookup: CDR1 SGHNT, CDR2 YYREEE (reference sequence). The CDR3 spans 15 residues. V lost 0 bases and J lost 7; bases outside the gene matches: 8. CDR3 nucleotide sequence: TGTGCCAGCAGCTTGGTTGCGACAGGGGCAACTGGCTACACCTTC. It is translated as CASSLVATGATGYTF.

This chain links TRBV19 with TRBJ2-1, with a weak D call TRBD1 (6 bases). The CDR3 runs to 14 residues. Trimming removed 3 bases from V and 9 bases from J, with 15 bases in between. Per germline, CDR1 LNHDA and CDR2 SQIVND (reference sequence). The CDR3, as DNA: TGTGCCAGTAGTATCACCGGACAGCTGCGTGAGCAGTTCTTC. This encodes CASSITGQLREQFF.

In this sample, this clone turned up once. The rearrangement uses TRBV10-1 and TRBJ2-3; the D is unclear. The CDR3 covers 15 residues. Germline CDR1 WNHNN, CDR2 SYGVQD (reference sequence). V lost 5 bases to trimming and J lost 4 bases, with 16 bases between them. The CDR3 is CASSTASGNADTQYF. CDR3 coding DNA: TGCGCCAGCAGTACCGCGTCAGGAAATGCAGATACGCAGTATTTT.

The rearrangement joins TRBV21-1 to TRBJ1-1; the tabulated D call, TRBD1, remains unverified against the DNA. TRBV21-1 is a documented pseudogene. This CDR3 region has 14 residues. CDR3 residues: CASRIGGMNTEAFF. The DNA for the CDR3 is TGTGCCAGCAGGATAGGGGGAATGAACACTGAAGCTTTCTTT.

The V gene is TRBV10-3, the J gene TRBJ2-1; 9 bases map to TRBD2. V lost 3 bases and J lost 2; bases outside the gene matches: 2. This CDR3 is built from 15 residues. Per germline, CDR1 ENHRY and CDR2 SYGVKD. This chain's CDR3 is CAISDSGGAYNEQFF. For the CDR3, the DNA is TGTGCCATCAGTGATAGCGGGGGAGCCTACAATGAGCAGTTCTTC.

The chain recombines TRBV9 with TRBJ2-2; the D call may be TRBD1 or TRBD2 (5 bases each). The CDR3 has 17 residues. Trimming took 0 bases from V and 6 from J, leaving 18 bases between them. The V gene's germline CDR1 is SGDLS and CDR2 YYNGEE. CDR3 sequence reads: CASSVAHRPGPAGELFF. The CDR3 nucleotides read TGTGCCAGCAGCGTAGCCCACAGGCCGGGACCCGCCGGGGAGCTGTTTTTT.

The chain carries TRBV5-6 and TRBJ1-2; TRBD1 matches 8 bases. This CDR3 spans 14 amino acids. Germline V gives CDR1 SGHDT, CDR2 YYEEEE. V shed 4 bases, J shed 4 bases, and the junction held 6 bases outside the gene matches. The CDR3 nucleotides are TGTGCCAGCAGCCAGAGGACAGGGCTCTATGGCTACACCTTC. This codes for CASSQRTGLYGYTF.

The rearrangement links TRBV3-1 (or the pseudogene TRBV3-2) to TRBJ1-6; D unresolved. V was cut by 4 bases and J by 6 bases, with 19 bases left in between. The germline gives CDR1 LGHDT, CDR2 YNNKEL (reference sequence). The CDR3 has 17 residues. The CDR3 DNA follows: TGTGCCAGCAGCCGACTTGTGGAGGCCGCCAGTAATTCACCCCTCCACTTT. Translated, it gives CASSRLVEAASNSPLHF.

The V and J genes are TRBV5-6 and TRBJ2-3; 8 bases map to TRBD1. V trimming: 1 base; J trimming: 2 bases; junction bases outside the gene matches: 15. The CDR3 is 19 residues long. Germline V CDR1 and CDR2: SGHDT, YYEEEE. The CDR3 here is CASSLPRGHSGKFTDTQYF. CDR3 sequence (DNA): TGTGCCAGCAGCTTGCCCAGGGGGCACAGCGGTAAATTCACAGATACGCAGTATTTT.

The CDR3 loop reads CASSPDIFRYGYTF. In nucleotides, the CDR3 is TGTGCCAGCAGTCCGGACATATTTCGCTATGGCTACACCTTC. The chain has TRBV27 and TRBJ1-2, with a tentative D call TRBD1 (5 bases). Germline CDR1 MNHEY, CDR2 SMNVEV (reference sequence). V was shortened by 5 bases and J by 4 bases, with 14 bases between the two germline ends. CDR3 length: 14 amino acids.

The CDR3: CASSLAGGAGNTIYF. The DNA for the CDR3 is TGTGCCAGCAGCTTAGCAGGGGGCGCCGGAAACACCATATATTTT. This sequence joins TRBV6-5 and TRBJ1-3; the match to TRBD1 covers 8 bases. The V gene end was trimmed by 6 bases and the J gene end by 4 bases; junction bases not matched to a gene: 8. Germline V gene data show CDR1 as MNHEY and CDR2 as SVGAGI. The length of the CDR3 is 15 residues.

The gene calls are TRBV30 and TRBJ2-3; no definite D call. This CDR3 comprises 12 residues. V was cut by 0 bases and J by 5 bases, with 6 bases left in between. Germline loops: CDR1 GTSNPN, CDR2 SVGIG (reference sequence). The chain's CDR3 is CAWSVQVDTQYF. CDR3 in DNA: TGTGCCTGGAGTGTACAAGTAGATACGCAGTATTTT.

The V gene is TRBV6-1, the J gene TRBJ1-2; D is perhaps TRBD1 (5 bases). CDR1 and CDR2 (germline): MNHNS, SASEGT. This CDR3 is built from 17 residues. Trimming left V 0 bases short and J 5 bases short, with 19 bases between. The CDR3 bases are TGTGCCAGCAGTGAAGCTCTCCGGTCAGGGCGACGTTATGGCTACACCTTC. Its protein is CASSEALRSGRRYGYTF.

The chain joins TRBV6-6 to TRBJ2-5; D tentatively reads TRBD1 or TRBD2 (6 bases each). V shed 5 bases and J shed 5 bases, with 18 bases lying between them. Germline V gene data show CDR1 as MNHNY and CDR2 as SVGAGI (reference sequence). The CDR3 covers 15 residues. CDR3 protein: CASSVRDIRGETQYF. The CDR3 bases are TGTGCCAGCAGTGTGCGGGACATCCGGGGGGAGACCCAGTACTTC.

CDR3: CASTNPAAAYNEQFF. The CDR3 DNA follows: TGTGCCAGCACAAACCCGGCAGCCGCCTACAATGAGCAGTTCTTC. The V call is TRBV6-5, the J call TRBJ2-1; D is undetermined. CDR3 length: 15 residues. CDR1 is MNHEY and CDR2 is SVGAGI in the germline V gene. V shed 7 bases and J shed 2 bases, with 15 bases lying between them.

V gene TRBV5-6 combines with J gene TRBJ1-4; D call uncertain. V was clipped by 2 bases and J by 4 bases, with 15 bases between them. CDR1 is SGHDT and CDR2 is YYEEEE in the germline V gene. The CDR3 runs 16 residues. CDR3 coding DNA: TGTGCCAGCAGCTTCAGTCGGGTCTGGTATAATGAAAAACTGTTTTTT. Translated, it gives CASSFSRVWYNEKLFF.

The chain has TRBV2 and TRBJ1-2; no firm D call. Germline V gene lookup returns CDR1 SNHLY and CDR2 FYNNEI. The length of the CDR3 is 15 residues. V shed 2 bases and J shed 0 bases, with 10 bases lying between them. CDR3 sequence (DNA): TGTGCCAGCAGTGAACTGGGCAGATCTAACTATGGCTACACCTTC. Protein product: CASSELGRSNYGYTF. Together with reference TRBV2 and TRBJ1-2, the CDR3 gives the full variable domain: EPEVTQTPSHQVTQMGQEVILRCVPISNHLYFYWYRQILGQKVEFLVSFYNNEISEKSEIFDDQFSVERPDGSNFTLKIRSTKLEDSAMYFCASSELGRSNYGYTFGSGTRLTVV.

J is TRBJ1-4 and V is TRBV4-2, with D perhaps matching TRBD1 (5 bases). CDR1 and CDR2 from the germline V gene are LGHNA and YNFKEQ. V was shortened by 0 bases and J by 5 bases, with 7 bases between the two germline ends. The CDR3 runs to 14 residues. The CDR3, as DNA: TGTGCCAGCAGCCAAGAACGGGGGAATGAAAAACTGTTTTTT. The encoded protein is CASSQERGNEKLFF.

The chain uses TRBV14 and TRBJ2-6; D may correspond to TRBD1 or TRBD2 (5 bases each). In germline, CDR1 is SGHDN, CDR2 FVKESK. The CDR3 is 18 residues long. Trimming took 0 bases from V and 0 from J, leaving 12 bases between them. The CDR3 nucleotides read TGTGCCAGCAGCCAAGATCGGGACCCCTACTCTGGGGCCAACGTCCTGACTTTC. This encodes CASSQDRDPYSGANVLTF.

This chain joins TRBV19 and TRBJ1-2; D gene ambiguous. Germline V lookup: CDR1 LNHDA, CDR2 SQIVND (reference sequence). V lost 0 bases to trimming and J lost 3 bases, with 11 bases between them. The CDR3 has 15 residues. The DNA for the CDR3 is TGTGCCAGTAGTATAGAGCTACAAGCCCACTATGGCTACACCTTC. Its protein is CASSIELQAHYGYTF.